The 21 T cell receptor beta chains presented below share a single source sample, sequenced in a study of OX40 agonist ivuxolimab in advanced cancers. Library preparation employed the immunoSEQ multiplex PCR assay. Here the immuneACCESS table is served through TCRdb, limited to in-frame sequences with V and J called. Missing clones are a known gap in these copies; in checked studies unresolved V genes cover under half, and the rest lacks a known reason. The sample table contains tens of thousands of clones; only one count was recorded for about 80% of them. The ten largest clones capture approximately 1.2% of the sample. The sample consisted of CD4+ or CD8+ T cells sorted from blood, taken in a trial of the OX40 agonist ivuxolimab. The receptors shown here come from an adult with an advanced solid tumor such as melanoma, head and neck, liver or kidney cancer.

This sequence joins TRBV7-9 and TRBJ1-1, with TRBD1 matching 7 bases. The CDR3 loop spans 14 amino acids. Trimming at V came to 7 bases and at J to 4 bases, leaving 9 bases not matched to a gene. The V gene's germline CDR1 is SEHNR and CDR2 FQNEAQ (reference sequence). The CDR3 nucleotides are TGTGCCAGCACCCCCTCAGGGGGGAGCACTGAAGCTTTCTTT. The encoded protein is CASTPSGGSTEAFF.

V gene TRBV7-2 combines with J gene TRBJ1-6; D is undetermined. The CDR3 has 12 amino acids. Trimming took 6 bases from V and 7 from J, leaving 7 bases between them. From germline, CDR1 is SGHTA and CDR2 FQGNSA. CDR3 bases: TGTGCCAGCAGAGCCACAAATTCACCCCTCCACTTT. Translated, it gives CASRATNSPLHF.

J is TRBJ1-2 and V is TRBV2, with D perhaps matching TRBD1 (6 bases). The germline gives CDR1 SNHLY, CDR2 FYNNEI. CDR3 length equals 15 residues. V was clipped by 5 bases and J by 4 bases, with 17 bases between them. CDR3: CASSSTGTFGYGYTF. The CDR3 nucleotides read TGTGCCAGCAGTTCTACCGGGACATTCGGCTATGGCTACACCTTC.

The rearrangement links TRBV25-1 to TRBJ1-1; TRBD1 is a possible D gene (6 bases). Trimming took off 4 bases at V and 4 bases at J, with 13 bases between the two ends. The CDR3 covers 14 residues. Per the germline V gene, CDR1 is MGHDK and CDR2 is SYGVNS. This chain's CDR3 is CASSGQGRGTEAFF. Written as DNA, the CDR3 is TGTGCCAGCAGTGGGCAGGGGAGAGGCACTGAAGCTTTCTTT.

The J gene is TRBJ1-4, the V gene TRBV5-1; 7 nucleotides agree with TRBD1. The CDR3 is made up of 15 amino acids. From germline, CDR1 is SGHRS and CDR2 YFSETQ. The V and J ends lost 3 bases and 8 bases, in that order; junction bases with no gene match: 10. The CDR3 reads CASSSTGTAEEKLFF. CDR3 bases: TGCGCCAGCAGCTCGACCGGGACAGCGGAAGAAAAACTGTTTTTT.

This chain uses TRBV10-3 with TRBJ1-2, with D perhaps TRBD1 (5 bases). From germline, CDR1 is ENHRY and CDR2 SYGVKD. The CDR3 runs to 14 residues. V was clipped by 3 bases and J by 2 bases, with 10 bases between them. This CDR3 is CAISEGTGNYGYTF. Here the CDR3 DNA reads TGTGCCATCAGTGAAGGAACAGGCAACTATGGCTACACCTTC.

The chain combines TRBV27 with TRBJ1-4; D is uncertain. This CDR3 spans 15 amino acids. In germline, CDR1 is MNHEY, CDR2 SMNVEV (reference sequence). The germline V and J ends were trimmed by 5 bases and 0 bases, with 10 bases remaining between them. CDR3 amino acids: CASSIRTPTNEKLFF. CDR3 coding DNA: TGTGCCAGCAGTATACGGACTCCAACTAATGAAAAACTGTTTTTT.

The rearrangement links TRBV6-1 to TRBJ1-1; TRBD1 might be the D (5 bases). The CDR3 sequence is 12 residues long. Trimming cost V 8 bases and J 0 bases, with 7 bases left between them. Germline loops: CDR1 MNHNS, CDR2 SASEGT. The CDR3 reads CASQGVNTEAFF. The CDR3 bases are TGTGCCAGCCAAGGGGTGAACACTGAAGCTTTCTTT.

V gene TRBV6-1 combines with J gene TRBJ2-1, with D tentatively TRBD2 (5 bases). V was shortened by 4 bases and J by 6 bases, with 13 bases between the two germline ends. Looked up from germline, CDR1 is MNHNS and CDR2 is SASEGT. CDR3 length equals 14 residues. CDR3 loop: CASSVDPAGNEQFF. The CDR3 region has the DNA TGTGCCAGCAGTGTTGACCCGGCGGGCAATGAGCAGTTCTTC.

The rearrangement joins TRBV7-9 to TRBJ1-1, with 9 bases matching TRBD1. Per the germline V gene, CDR1 is SEHNR and CDR2 is FQNEAQ (reference sequence). This CDR3 is built from 14 residues. The V segment lost 4 bases and the J segment 4 bases; nucleotides outside the gene matches: 4. CDR3 region: CASSSDRGGTEAFF. DNA of the CDR3: TGTGCCAGCAGCTCAGACAGGGGGGGCACTGAAGCTTTCTTT.

The rearrangement uses TRBV18 and TRBJ2-7, with D uncertain. Germline CDR1 reads KGHSH; CDR2 reads LQKENI. This CDR3 comprises 12 residues. The germline V and J ends were trimmed by 2 bases and 3 bases, with 5 bases remaining between them. Here the CDR3 reads CASSPGNYEQYF. For the CDR3, the DNA is TGTGCCAGCTCACCAGGCAACTACGAGCAGTACTTC.

This clone was seen only a few times. The CDR3 coding sequence is TGTGCCAGCAGCGCGGTAAGCAATCAGCCCCAGCATTTT. It codes for CASSAVSNQPQHF. The chain is built from TRBV7-8 and TRBJ1-5; D gene uncertain. V was clipped by 5 bases and J by 1 base, with 6 bases between them. Per germline, CDR1 SGHVS and CDR2 FQNEAQ. The CDR3 runs 13 residues.

This chain joins TRBV18 and TRBJ1-2, with 8 bases identical to TRBD1. In germline, CDR1 is KGHSH, CDR2 LQKENI. Trimming removed 4 bases from V and 7 bases from J; junction bases left unmatched: 5. The CDR3 runs to 13 residues. This CDR3 is CASSQQGTGGYTF. CDR3 nucleotides: TGTGCCAGCTCACAACAGGGGACAGGTGGCTACACCTTC.

The chain couples TRBV2 to TRBJ1-1; a weak D match, TRBD1 (5 bases). Trimming removed 9 bases from V and 7 bases from J, with 18 bases in between. Germline V CDR1 and CDR2: SNHLY, FYNNEI. This CDR3 has 13 amino acids. CDR3 coding DNA: TGTGCCAGTATGAGGATGGGAACAGGTGAAGCTTTCTTT. It translates to CASMRMGTGEAFF.

CDR3: CASNKGGDPGELFF. As DNA, the CDR3 is TGTGCCAGTAATAAAGGGGGGGATCCCGGGGAGCTGTTTTTT. This chain connects TRBV19 to TRBJ2-2; maybe TRBD2 (7 bases). Germline lookup yields CDR1 LNHDA and CDR2 SQIVND (reference sequence). The CDR3 is 14 amino acids. Trimming shortened V by 7 bases and J by 6 bases, and 15 bases separated the two germline ends.

This clone appeared once. The DNA for the CDR3 is TGCGCCAGCAGCCAAGATTATACCGGGACAGGGAGTGAAAAACTGTTTTTT. This codes for CASSQDYTGTGSEKLFF. J is TRBJ1-4 and V is TRBV4-1, with TRBD1 identical over 9 bases. The CDR3 contains 17 residues. V was pared by 0 bases and J by 7 bases, with 9 bases of the junction left unmatched. Per germline, CDR1 MGHRA and CDR2 YSYEKL.

The V gene is TRBV6-5, the J gene TRBJ1-1, with D hard to call. The CDR3 consists of 13 residues. Germline CDR1 is MNHEY and CDR2 is SVGAGI. V lost 4 bases and J 0 bases, leaving 6 bases between the germline ends. The CDR3 loop is CASSLQLNTEAFF. The CDR3 region has the DNA TGTGCCAGCAGTTTACAACTGAACACTGAAGCTTTCTTT.

The rearrangement links TRBV25-1 to TRBJ1-1; weak D call: TRBD1 (6 bases). V lost 5 bases, J lost 3 bases, and 22 bases lay in between. From germline, CDR1 is MGHDK and CDR2 SYGVNS. The CDR3 covers 17 residues. The CDR3, as DNA: TGTGCCAGCAGTCCCCCCTATCCTGGGGGCAGGGACACTGAAGCTTTCTTT. Translated, it gives CASSPPYPGGRDTEAFF.

As for this clone: Other DNA sequences of this sample code for an identical CDR3. The rearrangement uses TRBV11-2 and TRBJ2-1; 14 bases align to TRBD2. V was clipped by 5 bases and J by 4 bases; unmatched bases: 7. Germline V CDR1 and CDR2: SGHAT, FQNNGV. The CDR3 totals 17 residues. Here the CDR3 reads CASSPRLAGGSYNEQFF. The DNA of the CDR3 is TGTGCCAGCAGCCCCAGACTAGCGGGGGGGTCTTACAATGAGCAGTTCTTC.

The chain is built from TRBV11-2 and TRBJ1-1, with D perhaps TRBD1 (5 bases). Between the trimmed V and J ends, which lost 7 bases and 4 bases, there was a span of 19 bases. In germline, CDR1 is SGHAT, CDR2 FQNNGV. There are 15 residues in the CDR3. The CDR3 DNA reads TGTGCCAGCAATCCGTTCCGGGTGGGGGGCACTGAAGCTTTCTTT. Translating it yields CASNPFRVGGTEAFF.

V gene TRBV20-1 combines with J gene TRBJ1-2; D remains unclear. Germline V gene sequence: CDR1 DFQATT, CDR2 SNEGSKA (reference sequence). The CDR3 runs to 11 residues. The ends were cut back, 3 bases at V and 3 bases at J, with 5 bases in the middle. CDR3 amino acids: CSARVDYGYTF. CDR3 sequence (DNA): TGCAGTGCTAGGGTTGACTATGGCTACACCTTC.